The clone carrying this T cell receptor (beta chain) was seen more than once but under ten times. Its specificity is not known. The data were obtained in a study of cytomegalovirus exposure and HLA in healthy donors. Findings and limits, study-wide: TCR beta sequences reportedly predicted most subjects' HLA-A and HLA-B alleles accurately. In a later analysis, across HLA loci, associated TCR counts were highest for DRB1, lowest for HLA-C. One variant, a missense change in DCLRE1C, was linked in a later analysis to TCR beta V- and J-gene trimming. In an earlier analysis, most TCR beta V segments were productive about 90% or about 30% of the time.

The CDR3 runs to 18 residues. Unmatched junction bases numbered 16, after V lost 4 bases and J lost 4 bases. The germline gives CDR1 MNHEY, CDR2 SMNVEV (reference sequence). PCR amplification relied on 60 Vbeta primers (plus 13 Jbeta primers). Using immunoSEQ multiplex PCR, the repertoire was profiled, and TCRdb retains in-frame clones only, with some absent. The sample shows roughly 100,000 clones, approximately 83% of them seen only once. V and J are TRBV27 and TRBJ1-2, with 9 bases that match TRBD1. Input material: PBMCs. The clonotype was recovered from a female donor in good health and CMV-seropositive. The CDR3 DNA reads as TGTGCCAGCAGTTCCCACCGGGACAGGGTACCCTCGAGCTATGGCTACACCTTC. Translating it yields CASSSHRDRVPSSYGYTF.